One T cell receptor beta chain is described in this entry. Primers: 60 Vbeta forward and 13 Jbeta reverse. Using immunoSEQ multiplex PCR, the repertoire was profiled, and TCRdb retains in-frame clones only, with some absent. This table has about 200,000 clones, around 77% appearing once. The record originates from a study of cytomegalovirus exposure and HLA in healthy donors. This receptor was taken from a woman aged 25 to 39 in good health and CMV-seronegative. Sequenced input: PBMCs.

The CDR3 DNA sequence: TGCAGCGTTGACGGGAGAGAGGCAGATACGCAGTATTTT. As protein: CSVDGREADTQYF. This chain connects TRBV29-1 to TRBJ2-3; perhaps TRBD2 as D (6 bases). This CDR3 contains 13 residues. Deletions cut 3 bases from V and 4 bases from J, with 11 bases between. CDR1 SQVTM and CDR2 ANQGSEA come from the germline V gene.